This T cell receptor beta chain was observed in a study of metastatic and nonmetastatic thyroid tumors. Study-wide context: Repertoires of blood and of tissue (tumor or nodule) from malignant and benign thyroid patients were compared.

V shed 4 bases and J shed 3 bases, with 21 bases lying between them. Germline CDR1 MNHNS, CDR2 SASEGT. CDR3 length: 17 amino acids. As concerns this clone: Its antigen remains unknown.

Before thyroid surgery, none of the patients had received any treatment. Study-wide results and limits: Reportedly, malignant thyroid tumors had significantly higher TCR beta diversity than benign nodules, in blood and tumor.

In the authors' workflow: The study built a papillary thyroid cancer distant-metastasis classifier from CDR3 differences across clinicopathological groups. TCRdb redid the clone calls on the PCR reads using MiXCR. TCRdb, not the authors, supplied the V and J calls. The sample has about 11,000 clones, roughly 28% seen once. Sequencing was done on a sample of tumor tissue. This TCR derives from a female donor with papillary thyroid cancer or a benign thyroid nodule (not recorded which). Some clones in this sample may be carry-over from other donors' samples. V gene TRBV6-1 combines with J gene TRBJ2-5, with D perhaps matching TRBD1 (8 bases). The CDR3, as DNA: TGTGCCAGCAGTGCTCAGGGGGCGCGGGGGAAAAAAGAGACCCAGTACTTC. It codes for CASSAQGARGKKETQYF.